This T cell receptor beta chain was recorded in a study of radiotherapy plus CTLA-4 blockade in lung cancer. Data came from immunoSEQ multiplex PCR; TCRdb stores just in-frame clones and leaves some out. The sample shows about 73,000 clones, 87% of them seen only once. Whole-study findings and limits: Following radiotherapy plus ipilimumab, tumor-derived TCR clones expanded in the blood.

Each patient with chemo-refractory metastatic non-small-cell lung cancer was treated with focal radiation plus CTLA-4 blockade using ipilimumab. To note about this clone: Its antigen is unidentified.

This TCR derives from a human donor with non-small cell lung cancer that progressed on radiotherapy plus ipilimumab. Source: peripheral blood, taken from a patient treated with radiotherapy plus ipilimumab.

The CDR3 DNA sequence: TGTGCCAGCTCACCCTCGGGACAGGGGTATGGCTACACCTTC. Its protein is CASSPSGQGYGYTF. The chain has TRBV18 and TRBJ1-2, with TRBD1 matching over 10 bases. CDR1 and CDR2 from the germline V gene are KGHSH and LQKENI. The CDR3 has 14 residues. Trimming removed 3 bases from V and 5 bases from J; junction bases left unmatched: 3. Filled out from reference TRBV18 and TRBJ1-2, the complete variable domain reads NAGVMQNPRHLVRRRGQEARLRCSPMKGHSHVYWYRQLPEEGLKFMVYLQKENIIDESGMPKERFSAEFPKEGPSILRIQQVVRGDSAAYFCASSPSGQGYGYTFGSGTRLTVV.